This T cell receptor beta chain derives from a study of blood T cell repertoires in COVID-19. About the study: Spain, Italy and the United States supplied samples that represented acute and convalescent COVID-19. Sample material is recorded as cDNA or gDNA derived from T cells, B-cell-depleted T cells, or PBMCs.

This clone was seen more than once but under ten times. The CDR3 runs to 15 residues. The ends lost 5 bases at V and 3 bases at J; junction bases unmatched: 8. In germline, CDR1 is MNHEY, CDR2 SVGAGI. In the authors' workflow: Estimated nucleated cell counts came from reference gene primer amplification. Measured with immunoSEQ multiplex PCR; TCRdb has only the in-frame clones, and not every one. V and J calls and clone size follow that table, whereas D and trimming were derived from the DNA. The sample includes tens of thousands of clones, over 60% of them seen just once. This chain uses TRBV6-5 with TRBJ2-7, with 9 positions matching TRBD1. This sequence was found in a woman aged 65 to 85 with acute or convalescent COVID-19. The sample was peripheral blood. The CDR3 region is CASSKGQGAVYEQYF. CDR3 in DNA: TGTGCCAGCAGTAAGGGACAGGGAGCCGTCTACGAGCAGTACTTC.